The 27 T cell receptor beta chains given below trace back to one sample, sequenced in a study of vaccination and CD4 T cells after COVID-19. No cognate antigen is known for these TCRs. Cultured CD4+ T cells had their DNA profiled by the Oncomine TCR Beta short-read assay. TCRdb reanalysed the PCR reads using MiXCR and keeps one entry per CDR3 protein. Of 10,000 or so distinct CDR3 sequences listed, 70% to 75% are singletons. Treatment defined: roughly ten-day PBMC culture with coronavirus spike peptide pools or control peptides (ViraFEST assay). Sequenced input: CD4+ T cells from blood, cultured in vitro. These TCRs come from a human donor who had recovered from COVID-19.

The CDR3 sequence: CATSRGQGLNTEAFF. CDR3 nucleotides: TGTGCCACCAGCAGAGGCCAGGGGTTGAACACTGAAGCTTTCTTT. The chain joins TRBV15 to TRBJ1-1, with TRBD1 as a possible D gene (6 bases). V was pared by 1 base and J by 0 bases, with 9 bases between. The CDR3 covers 15 residues. The V gene's germline CDR1 is LNHNV and CDR2 YYDKDF (reference sequence).

The genes are TRBV28 and TRBJ1-2; possible D gene TRBD1, 5 bases. CDR1 and CDR2 (germline): MDHEN, SYDVKM. This CDR3 spans 13 amino acids. Trimming stripped 5 bases from V and 4 bases from J, with 11 bases between. CDR3 nucleotide sequence: TGTGCCAGCAGTACCGACAGCATCTATGGCTACACCTTC. This sequence encodes CASSTDSIYGYTF.

The rearrangement links TRBV7-2 to TRBJ1-2; D is unresolved. Looked up from germline, CDR1 is SGHTA and CDR2 is FQGNSA. The CDR3 contains 12 residues. V dropped 4 bases and J dropped 6 bases, with 9 bases sitting between them. CDR3 sequence: CASSYSQDGYTF. The CDR3 coding sequence is TGTGCCAGCAGCTATTCCCAGGATGGCTACACCTTC.

The rearrangement links TRBV6-1 to TRBJ1-6, with D hard to call. This CDR3 has 15 residues. Trimming took 6 bases from V and 6 from J, leaving 15 bases between them. Looked up from germline, CDR1 is MNHNS and CDR2 is SASEGT. The CDR3: CASRVMDDSNSPLHF. The CDR3 DNA is TGTGCCAGCAGAGTGATGGATGACTCTAATTCACCCCTCCACTTT.

This chain connects TRBV11-1 to TRBJ1-6; D may be TRBD1 (5 bases). The CDR3 is 15 residues long. V lost 5 bases to trimming and J lost 8 bases, with 16 bases between them. Germline lookup yields CDR1 SGHAT and CDR2 FQDESV (reference sequence). The CDR3 region has the DNA TGTGCCAGCAGCCCCTGGGGCCAGTCGGATTCACCCCTCCACTTT. Translating it yields CASSPWGQSDSPLHF. Full variable domain (rest looked up from reference TRBV11-1 and TRBJ1-6): EAEVAQSPRYKITEKSQAVAFWCDPISGHATLYWYRQILGQGPELLVQFQDESVVDDSQLPKDRFSAERLKGVDSTLKIQPAELGDSAMYLCASSPWGQSDSPLHFGNGTRLTVT.

This clonotype is labeled medium-sized. This chain uses TRBV27 with TRBJ2-3; TRBD2 aligns across 7 bases. CDR1 is MNHEY, CDR2 SMNVEV, per germline (reference sequence). V was pared by 6 bases and J by 2 bases, with 11 bases of the junction left unmatched. This CDR3 comprises 16 residues. The CDR3 spells CASRPQRGLNTDTQYF. In DNA form, the CDR3 reads TGTGCCAGCAGACCCCAGAGGGGACTAAACACAGATACGCAGTATTTT.

This chain uses TRBV7-2 with TRBJ2-3; the D call may be TRBD1 or TRBD2 (5 bases each). Trimming pared 5 bases from V and 0 bases from J, leaving 9 bases between. The germline CDR1 and CDR2 sequences are SGHTA and FQGNSA. CDR3 size: 14 residues. CDR3 amino acids: CASSRDRSTDTQYF. DNA for the CDR3: TGTGCCAGCAGCCGGGACCGAAGCACAGATACGCAGTATTTT.

This clonotype rates as medium-sized. The chain employs TRBV12-3 or TRBV12-4 and TRBJ1-1, with 10 bases lining up with TRBD1. This CDR3 region has 14 residues. The junction had 3 bases not matched to a gene; V was cut back by 7 bases and J by 1 base. CDR3 loop: CASTRQGANTEAFF. For the CDR3, the DNA is TGTGCCAGCACCCGACAGGGGGCGAACACTGAAGCTTTCTTT.

The rearrangement uses TRBV7-9 and TRBJ1-5; TRBD1 matches 8 bases. Germline lookup yields CDR1 SEHNR and CDR2 FQNEAQ (reference sequence). V lost 1 base, J lost 3 bases, and 8 bases stayed unmatched. The CDR3 loop spans 17 amino acids. CDR3 DNA sequence: TGTGCCAGCAGCTTAGGGACAGGGCCGCAGGCCAATCAGCCCCAGCATTTT. Translated, it gives CASSLGTGPQANQPQHF.

This chain links TRBV4-2 with TRBJ2-1; tentative D call: TRBD2 (5 bases). V lost 5 bases to trimming and J lost 4 bases, with 24 bases between them. The germline V gene encodes CDR1 LGHNA and CDR2 YNFKEQ. This CDR3 contains 18 residues. The DNA for the CDR3 is TGTGCCAGCAGCATACGTTCCCCGACGGAGGCTGTTTACAATGAGCAGTTCTTC. Protein sequence: CASSIRSPTEAVYNEQFF.

This clonotype was found a few times. V gene TRBV7-2 combines with J gene TRBJ2-7, with D possibly TRBD2 on 6 matching bases. The J call is in doubt because the DNA end fits TRBJ2-5 better. This CDR3 has 14 residues. CDR1 is SGHTA, CDR2 FQGNSA, per germline. In DNA form, the CDR3 reads TGTGCCAGCAGCCCTCAGACTAGTTTGGAGACCCAGTACTTC. It yields the protein CASSPQTSLETQYF.

J is TRBJ2-7 and V is TRBV27; TRBD2 aligns across 10 bases. Germline V lookup: CDR1 MNHEY, CDR2 SMNVEV (reference sequence). The CDR3 covers 15 residues. Unmatched junction bases numbered 5, after V lost 6 bases and J lost 0 bases. In nucleotides, the CDR3 is TGTGCCAGCAGCACACTAGCGGGACCCTCCTACGAGCAGTACTTC. It yields the protein CASSTLAGPSYEQYF.

This clonotype has a handful of counts. V and J are TRBV28 and TRBJ1-5, with D perhaps TRBD1 (5 bases). This CDR3 has 15 residues. The germline V gene encodes CDR1 MDHEN and CDR2 SYDVKM. Between the trimmed V and J ends, which lost 4 bases and 4 bases, there was a span of 14 bases. The CDR3: CASSWDGRLNQPQHF. CDR3 sequence (DNA): TGTGCCAGCAGTTGGGACGGTCGTTTGAATCAGCCCCAGCATTTT.

Worth noting for this clonotype: Given a much more abundant clone one base away, this may be a read error. The rearrangement uses TRBV20-1 and TRBJ2-4; the match to TRBD2 covers 9 bases. V lost 4 bases and J lost 2; bases outside the gene matches: 15. CDR1 and CDR2 (germline): DFQATT, SNEGSKA (reference sequence). CDR3 length: 18 residues. In DNA form, the CDR3 reads TGCAGTGCTAAAGTTATGGCGGGAGGGCGGGGGACCAAAAACATTCAGTACTTC. Amino acids: CSAKVMAGGRGTKNIQYF.

The chain uses TRBV4-3 and TRBJ1-6, with D unclear. CDR1 is LGHNA, CDR2 YSLEER, per germline. V lost 0 bases to trimming and J lost 7 bases, with 7 bases between them. This CDR3 contains 14 residues. CDR3 DNA sequence: TGCGCCAGCAGCCAAGAAATGTGGAATTCACCCCTCCACTTT. Translating gives CASSQEMWNSPLHF.

J is TRBJ1-2 and V is TRBV20-1; TRBD1 might be the D (5 bases). Trimming took off 1 base at V and 8 bases at J, with 17 bases between the two ends. Germline V gives CDR1 DFQATT, CDR2 SNEGSKA (reference sequence). CDR3 size: 14 residues. CDR3 amino acids: CSARGDGEVGGYTF. In DNA, the CDR3 is TGCAGTGCTAGAGGGGACGGCGAGGTGGGGGGCTACACCTTC.

V and J are TRBV7-2 and TRBJ2-7; 9 bases agree with TRBD2. This CDR3 is built from 16 residues. The germline V gene encodes CDR1 SGHTA and CDR2 FQGNSA. Unmatched junction bases numbered 9, after V lost 0 bases and J lost 6 bases. The CDR3 here is CASSLARAGGVGEQYF. The CDR3 DNA reads TGTGCCAGCAGCTTAGCGCGGGCGGGAGGGGTGGGCGAGCAGTACTTC.

This clonotype was observed a handful of times. The CDR3 loop reads CASSGLGVGNNEQFF. CDR3 sequence (DNA): TGTGCCAGCAGTGGTCTGGGCGTGGGTAACAATGAGCAGTTCTTC. This chain connects TRBV25-1 to TRBJ2-1, with D hard to call. Deletions cut 4 bases from V and 5 bases from J, with 15 bases between. The CDR3 is made up of 15 amino acids. Germline-derived CDR1 and CDR2 are MGHDK and SYGVNS.

This chain connects TRBV20-1 to TRBJ1-6; possibly TRBD1 for D (5 bases). From germline, CDR1 is DFQATT and CDR2 SNEGSKA (reference sequence). This CDR3 is 15 amino acids long. V was shortened by 3 bases and J by 6 bases, with 15 bases between the two germline ends. CDR3 region: CSASPQGGGNSPLHF. CDR3 DNA sequence: TGCAGTGCTAGCCCCCAGGGTGGTGGTAATTCACCCCTCCACTTT.

This clonotype was found a few times. The chain joins TRBV20-1 to TRBJ1-2, with D hard to call. V lost 2 bases to trimming and J lost 6 bases, with 13 bases between them. The CDR3 extends over 13 amino acids. Germline V lookup: CDR1 DFQATT, CDR2 SNEGSKA (reference sequence). The CDR3: CSARIGPGHGYTF. CDR3 sequence (DNA): TGCAGTGCTAGAATTGGACCCGGGCATGGCTACACCTTC.

The V call is TRBV20-1, the J call TRBJ1-5, with TRBD1 as a possible D gene (6 bases). From germline, CDR1 is DFQATT and CDR2 SNEGSKA (reference sequence). This CDR3 contains 13 residues. The ends were cut back, 1 base at V and 6 bases at J, with 10 bases in the middle. The CDR3 DNA follows: TGCAGTGCTAGAGCGGGGGCGAGTCAGCCCCAGCATTTT. It specifies CSARAGASQPQHF.

The gene calls are TRBV12-3 or TRBV12-4 and TRBJ1-5; D perhaps matches TRBD1 (5 bases). With 6 bases removed from V and 10 bases from J, the gap between germline ends came to 19 bases. This CDR3 comprises 14 residues. The CDR3 region is CASSPRQTISPQHF. The CDR3 DNA reads as TGTGCCAGCAGCCCCCGACAGACAATCAGCCCCCAGCATTTT.

The rearrangement uses TRBV2 and TRBJ2-2; 13 bases line up with TRBD2. In germline, CDR1 is SNHLY, CDR2 FYNNEI. The CDR3 contains 14 residues. Trimming removed 10 bases from V and 8 bases from J; junction bases left unmatched: 7. The chain's CDR3 is CATPLAGGLGELFF. CDR3 nucleotide sequence: TGTGCCACTCCACTAGCGGGAGGGTTAGGGGAGCTGTTTTTT.

The chain has TRBV20-1 and TRBJ2-1, with D unclear. The CDR3 totals 11 residues. Germline V gene lookup returns CDR1 DFQATT and CDR2 SNEGSKA (reference sequence). Trimming took off 1 base at V and 4 bases at J, with 2 bases between the two ends. The CDR3 region is CSARGYNEQFF. CDR3 DNA sequence: TGCAGTGCTAGAGGTTACAATGAGCAGTTCTTC.

In this sample, this clonotype is medium-sized (0.01 to 0.1%). In DNA form, the CDR3 reads TGCAGTGCTAGAGGGCTAGCGGGAGTTTGGAGCACAGATACGCAGTATTTT. It translates to CSARGLAGVWSTDTQYF. The rearrangement joins TRBV20-1 to TRBJ2-3, with 10 bases aligning to TRBD2. The CDR3 loop spans 17 amino acids. Germline V gives CDR1 DFQATT, CDR2 SNEGSKA (reference sequence). Trimming removed 1 base from V and 0 bases from J; junction bases left unmatched: 7.

CDR3 in amino acids: CATSRAREKTDTQYF. The CDR3 nucleotides are TGTGCCACCAGCAGAGCTCGGGAGAAGACAGATACGCAGTATTTT. The V and J genes are TRBV15 and TRBJ2-3; weak D call: TRBD2 (6 bases). CDR1 LNHNV and CDR2 YYDKDF come from the germline V gene (reference sequence). Trimming stripped 1 base from V and 3 bases from J, with 11 bases between. CDR3 size: 15 residues. Using reference TRBV15 and TRBJ2-3 for the parts outside the CDR3, the full variable domain is DAMVIQNPRYQVTQFGKPVTLSCSQTLNHNVMYWYQQKSSQAPKLLFHYYDKDFNNEADTPDNFQSRRPNTSFCFLDIRSPGLGDTAMYLCATSRAREKTDTQYFGPGTRLTVL.

The V and J genes are TRBV10-3 and TRBJ2-7; D might be TRBD1 or TRBD2, each matching 5 bases. Looked up from germline, CDR1 is ENHRY and CDR2 is SYGVKD. Trimming left V 6 bases short and J 4 bases short, with 13 bases between. The CDR3 is 13 amino acids. Here the CDR3 DNA reads TGTGCCATCAGCACCGGGACGGTTTACGAGCAGTACTTC. Its protein is CAISTGTVYEQYF.